A selection of T cell receptor beta chains follows, all from one sample in a study of vaccination and CD4 T cells after COVID-19. No antigen has been identified for these receptors. TCRdb reanalysed the PCR reads using MiXCR and keeps one entry per CDR3 protein. Of 20,000 to 30,000 distinct CDR3 sequences listed, less than 70% were seen once; the top ten hold approximately 7.8%. Sequences were obtained from CD4+ T cells from blood, cultured in vitro. These receptors were obtained from a human donor who had recovered from COVID-19. The CDR3 runs from the conserved cysteine through the conserved F or W. The order of the fields is D gene, V gene, clone size, J gene, CDR3 protein, CDR3 DNA. A D gene is named only where the DNA matches it firmly. Clone sizes are given selectively: once, few, many, or a class where the clone is expanded.

D gene: .
V gene: TRBV2
clone size: .
J gene: TRBJ1-2
CDR3 protein: CASSARGGYTF
CDR3 DNA: TGTGCCAGCAGTGCGAGGGGTGGCTACACCTTC

D gene: TRBD1
V gene: TRBV6-1
clone size: .
J gene: TRBJ1-2
CDR3 protein: CASRAGGRDGYTF
CDR3 DNA: TGTGCCAGCAGGGCAGGGGGGCGAGATGGCTACACCTTC

D gene: .
V gene: TRBV6-1
clone size: .
J gene: TRBJ1-1
CDR3 protein: CASTPGWTEAFF
CDR3 DNA: TGTGCCAGCACCCCAGGATGGACTGAAGCTTTCTTT

D gene: .
V gene: TRBV7-8
clone size: few
J gene: TRBJ2-3
CDR3 protein: CASSLAQGRTDTQYF
CDR3 DNA: TGTGCCAGCAGCTTAGCGCAGGGGAGGACAGATACGCAGTATTTT

D gene: TRBD1
V gene: TRBV24-1
clone size: .
J gene: TRBJ1-2
CDR3 protein: CATSGPGQVRLYGYTF
CDR3 DNA: TGTGCCACCAGTGGCCCGGGACAGGTTAGACTCTATGGCTACACCTTC

D gene: .
V gene: TRBV30
clone size: .
J gene: TRBJ2-7
CDR3 protein: CAWRSKGTVTYEQYF
CDR3 DNA: TGTGCCTGGAGATCGAAAGGGACGGTGACCTACGAGCAGTACTTC

D gene: TRBD1
V gene: TRBV2
clone size: .
J gene: TRBJ1-2
CDR3 protein: CASSGRDSSNYGYTF
CDR3 DNA: TGTGCCAGCAGTGGACGGGACAGTTCTAACTATGGCTACACCTTC

D gene: .
V gene: TRBV20-1
clone size: once
J gene: TRBJ2-7
CDR3 protein: CSQKRTVSYEQYF
CDR3 DNA: TGCAGCCAAAAACGGACCGTCTCCTACGAGCAGTACTTC

D gene: .
V gene: TRBV5-5
clone size: .
J gene: TRBJ1-5
CDR3 protein: CASSPGTFSNQPQHF
CDR3 DNA: TGTGCCAGCAGCCCTGGGACGTTTAGCAATCAGCCCCAGCATTTT

D gene: .
V gene: TRBV11-3
clone size: .
J gene: TRBJ2-7
CDR3 protein: CASSFPRRIFPYEQYF
CDR3 DNA: TGTGCCAGCAGCTTCCCTCGGAGGATATTCCCCTACGAGCAGTACTTC

D gene: .
V gene: TRBV2
clone size: .
J gene: TRBJ2-7
CDR3 protein: CASSGNRAPYEQYF
CDR3 DNA: TGTGCCAGCAGTGGAAACAGGGCGCCCTACGAGCAGTACTTC

D gene: .
V gene: TRBV10-2
clone size: .
J gene: TRBJ1-1
CDR3 protein: CASGGGYTEAFF
CDR3 DNA: TGCGCCAGCGGCGGGGGGTACACTGAAGCTTTCTTT

D gene: .
V gene: TRBV28
clone size: .
J gene: TRBJ1-2
CDR3 protein: CASSLSPSLSGSGYTF
CDR3 DNA: TGTGCCAGCAGTTTATCCCCGTCTCTTTCGGGTAGTGGCTACACCTTC

D gene: TRBD1
V gene: TRBV27
clone size: .
J gene: TRBJ2-5
CDR3 protein: CASSLYGTGGKKTQYF
CDR3 DNA: TGTGCCAGCAGTCTTTACGGGACAGGGGGCAAGAAGACCCAGTACTTC

D gene: .
V gene: TRBV5-6
clone size: .
J gene: TRBJ2-6
CDR3 protein: CASRIRSSGANVLTF
CDR3 DNA: TGTGCCAGCAGGATAAGAAGCTCTGGGGCCAACGTCCTGACTTTC

D gene: .
V gene: TRBV20-1
clone size: .
J gene: TRBJ1-6
CDR3 protein: CSAREDPASQSPLHF
CDR3 DNA: TGCAGTGCTAGAGAAGACCCGGCAAGCCAATCACCCCTCCACTTT

D gene: .
V gene: TRBV6-5
clone size: .
J gene: TRBJ2-7
CDR3 protein: CASSYSIVRTGGLEQYF
CDR3 DNA: TGTGCCAGCAGTTACTCGATCGTCAGGACTGGCGGGTTGGAGCAGTACTTC

D gene: .
V gene: TRBV10-3
clone size: few
J gene: TRBJ1-2
CDR3 protein: CASSYSSGAGAVLGYTF
CDR3 DNA: TGTGCCAGCAGTTACTCGAGCGGGGCGGGGGCAGTGCTTGGCTACACCTTC

D gene: TRBD1
V gene: TRBV10-3
clone size: .
J gene: TRBJ2-7
CDR3 protein: CAISQRDRSYYEQYF
CDR3 DNA: TGTGCCATCAGCCAAAGGGACAGGAGTTACTACGAGCAGTACTTC

D gene: .
V gene: TRBV7-2
clone size: .
J gene: TRBJ1-6
CDR3 protein: CASSLSVLSPSPLHF
CDR3 DNA: TGTGCCAGCAGCTTATCGGTTCTTTCCCCGTCACCCCTCCACTTT

D gene: .
V gene: TRBV7-2
clone size: once
J gene: TRBJ1-5
CDR3 protein: CASSLAQGSNQPQHF
CDR3 DNA: TGTGCCAGCAGCTTAGCCCAGGGCTCCAATCAGCCCCAGCATTTT

D gene: .
V gene: TRBV6-1
clone size: few
J gene: TRBJ1-1
CDR3 protein: CASRVRQNTEAFF
CDR3 DNA: TGTGCCAGCAGGGTTCGACAGAACACTGAAGCTTTCTTT

D gene: .
V gene: TRBV4-3
clone size: .
J gene: TRBJ1-5
CDR3 protein: CASSQGVWYGNQPQHF
CDR3 DNA: TGCGCCAGCAGCCAGGGGGTCTGGTATGGCAATCAGCCCCAGCATTTT

D gene: .
V gene: TRBV2
clone size: .
J gene: TRBJ2-7
CDR3 protein: CASRATYEQYF
CDR3 DNA: TGTGCCAGCAGGGCCACCTACGAGCAGTACTTC

D gene: .
V gene: TRBV7-8
clone size: .
J gene: TRBJ1-5
CDR3 protein: CASSLGFGQPQHF
CDR3 DNA: TGTGCCAGCAGCTTAGGGTTCGGTCAGCCCCAGCATTTT

D gene: .
V gene: TRBV12-3/TRBV12-4
clone size: .
J gene: TRBJ1-5
CDR3 protein: CASSLSQPQHF
CDR3 DNA: TGTGCCAGCAGTTTAAGTCAGCCCCAGCATTTT

D gene: .
V gene: TRBV19
clone size: .
J gene: TRBJ1-6
CDR3 protein: CASSIGFHNSPLHF
CDR3 DNA: TGTGCCAGTAGTATAGGATTCCATAATTCACCCCTCCACTTT

D gene: .
V gene: TRBV20-1
clone size: .
J gene: TRBJ2-3
CDR3 protein: CSDNSGWYTDTQYF
CDR3 DNA: TGCAGCGATAATTCAGGGTGGTACACAGATACGCAGTATTTT

D gene: .
V gene: TRBV2
clone size: .
J gene: TRBJ2-5
CDR3 protein: CASSERTTQETQYF
CDR3 DNA: TGTGCCAGCAGTGAAAGGACCACACAAGAGACCCAGTACTTC

D gene: TRBD2
V gene: TRBV27
clone size: few
J gene: TRBJ2-3
CDR3 protein: CASSSPGLVTDTQYF
CDR3 DNA: TGTGCCAGCAGTTCTCCGGGACTAGTCACAGATACGCAGTATTTT

D gene: TRBD1
V gene: TRBV29-1
clone size: .
J gene: TRBJ1-4
CDR3 protein: CSGTDRASEKLFF
CDR3 DNA: TGCAGCGGTACCGACAGGGCCTCTGAAAAACTGTTTTTT

D gene: .
V gene: TRBV20-1
clone size: few
J gene: TRBJ2-3
CDR3 protein: CSARRLVGTDTQYF
CDR3 DNA: TGCAGTGCGCGTCGACTAGTTGGCACAGATACGCAGTATTTT

D gene: .
V gene: TRBV24-1
clone size: .
J gene: TRBJ2-5
CDR3 protein: CATGNEETQYF
CDR3 DNA: TGTGCCACCGGCAACGAAGAGACCCAGTACTTC

D gene: .
V gene: TRBV15
clone size: .
J gene: TRBJ1-2
CDR3 protein: CATSRDRRGTGYTF
CDR3 DNA: TGTGCCACCAGCAGAGATAGGAGGGGAACCGGCTACACCTTC

D gene: .
V gene: TRBV7-9
clone size: once
J gene: TRBJ1-2
CDR3 protein: CASSLNGGNGYTF
CDR3 DNA: TGTGCCAGCAGCTTAAACGGCGGCAATGGCTACACCTTC

D gene: TRBD2
V gene: TRBV6-5
clone size: .
J gene: TRBJ2-7
CDR3 protein: CASSFRLAGAGEYF
CDR3 DNA: TGTGCCAGCAGTTTTAGACTAGCGGGGGCGGGGGAGTACTTC

D gene: .
V gene: TRBV7-2
clone size: .
J gene: TRBJ1-2
CDR3 protein: CASSYLLGDGYTF
CDR3 DNA: TGTGCCAGCAGCTACCTCTTGGGGGATGGCTACACCTTC

D gene: .
V gene: TRBV29-1
clone size: .
J gene: TRBJ1-5
CDR3 protein: CSVVSRDNQPQHF
CDR3 DNA: TGCAGCGTTGTCAGCAGGGACAATCAGCCCCAGCATTTT

D gene: TRBD2
V gene: TRBV2
clone size: .
J gene: TRBJ2-3
CDR3 protein: CASNGGGLAGGDTQYF
CDR3 DNA: TGTGCCAGCAATGGGGGGGGACTAGCGGGAGGAGATACGCAGTATTTT

D gene: .
V gene: TRBV6-2/TRBV6-3
clone size: .
J gene: TRBJ1-5
CDR3 protein: CASSYVGKGQPQHF
CDR3 DNA: TGTGCCAGCAGTTATGTGGGGAAGGGTCAGCCCCAGCATTTT

D gene: .
V gene: TRBV20-1
clone size: once
J gene: TRBJ1-2
CDR3 protein: CSASHYGYTF
CDR3 DNA: TGCAGTGCCTCCCACTATGGCTACACCTTC

D gene: TRBD1
V gene: TRBV5-4
clone size: .
J gene: TRBJ2-7
CDR3 protein: CASSSGTEAEQYF
CDR3 DNA: TGTGCCAGCAGCTCCGGGACAGAGGCCGAGCAGTACTTC

D gene: TRBD2
V gene: TRBV2
clone size: .
J gene: TRBJ2-1
CDR3 protein: CAIALGLAGVGEQFF
CDR3 DNA: TGTGCCATCGCCCTTGGACTAGCGGGAGTCGGTGAGCAGTTCTTC

D gene: .
V gene: TRBV6-1
clone size: .
J gene: TRBJ2-5
CDR3 protein: CTSSHGAPETQYF
CDR3 DNA: TGTACCAGCAGCCACGGGGCCCCAGAGACCCAGTACTTC

D gene: .
V gene: TRBV20-1
clone size: .
J gene: TRBJ1-2
CDR3 protein: CSARIQGPYGYTF
CDR3 DNA: TGCAGTGCTAGAATACAGGGCCCCTATGGCTACACCTTC

D gene: .
V gene: TRBV1
clone size: few
J gene: TRBJ2-5
CDR3 protein: CTSSQSGLGVETQYF
CDR3 DNA: TGCACCAGCAGCCAATCGGGACTAGGGGTAGAGACCCAGTACTTC

D gene: TRBD2
V gene: TRBV6-1
clone size: .
J gene: TRBJ2-5
CDR3 protein: CASRGAGTQYF
CDR3 DNA: TGTGCCAGCAGGGGAGCGGGAACCCAGTACTTC

D gene: .
V gene: TRBV6-2/TRBV6-3
clone size: .
J gene: TRBJ1-2
CDR3 protein: CASSHPPEIYGYTF
CDR3 DNA: TGTGCCAGCAGTCATCCCCCAGAGATCTATGGCTACACCTTC

D gene: .
V gene: TRBV7-2
clone size: .
J gene: TRBJ2-7
CDR3 protein: CASSLKGPAGKTYEQYF
CDR3 DNA: TGTGCCAGCAGCTTAAAGGGTCCGGCGGGAAAAACCTACGAGCAGTACTTC

D gene: .
V gene: TRBV20-1
clone size: few
J gene: TRBJ1-2
CDR3 protein: CSARPRGAQYGYTF
CDR3 DNA: TGCAGTGCTAGACCCCGAGGGGCCCAATATGGCTACACCTTC

D gene: TRBD2
V gene: TRBV6-2/TRBV6-3
clone size: .
J gene: TRBJ2-7
CDR3 protein: CASKLAGVKEQYF
CDR3 DNA: TGTGCCAGCAAACTAGCGGGAGTGAAAGAGCAGTACTTC

D gene: TRBD2
V gene: TRBV6-1
clone size: .
J gene: TRBJ2-1
CDR3 protein: CASSRAGLAGYNEQFF
CDR3 DNA: TGTGCCAGCAGCCGAGCGGGTCTAGCGGGTTACAATGAGCAGTTCTTC

D gene: TRBD2
V gene: TRBV7-2
clone size: once
J gene: TRBJ2-7
CDR3 protein: CASSLSGLAGVEQYF
CDR3 DNA: TGTGCCAGCAGCTTATCCGGACTAGCGGGAGTCGAGCAGTACTTC

D gene: .
V gene: TRBV12-3/TRBV12-4
clone size: few
J gene: TRBJ2-3
CDR3 protein: CASSLTQGPTDTQYF
CDR3 DNA: TGTGCCAGCAGTTTGACTCAGGGGCCCACAGATACGCAGTATTTT

D gene: TRBD1
V gene: TRBV6-1
clone size: .
J gene: TRBJ2-7
CDR3 protein: CARSGGGTGLF
CDR3 DNA: TGTGCCAGAAGCGGTGGGGGGACAGGGTTATTC